One sample yielded the 31 T cell receptor beta chains listed below, sequenced in a study of T cells in Graves' hyperthyroidism and ophthalmopathy. TCR beta CDR3 region amplification was performed from RNA transcripts. TCR CDR3 regions were first amplified by RT-PCR with HTBI primers. TCRdb used MiXCR to reprocess the multiplex PCR reads, holding one entry per CDR3 protein. The sample consists of 300,000 to 400,000 distinct CDR3 sequences, 15% to 20% of them appearing once. The sequenced material came from blood. The receptors were gathered from a woman aged 45-59 years with Graves' hyperthyroidism.

The V call is TRBV15, the J call TRBJ2-2; TRBD2 agrees at 7 bases. J gave up 5 bases and V 0 bases, and 6 bases lay outside the gene matches. CDR1 is LNHNV and CDR2 is YYDKDF in the germline V gene (reference sequence). CDR3 length: 16 amino acids. CDR3 in DNA: TGTGCCACCAGCAGAGATCGGGGGGAGCTGACCGGGGAGCTGTTTTTT. Translation: CATSRDRGELTGELFF.

There are many counts of this clonotype. V and J are TRBV18 and TRBJ1-5; possibly TRBD1 for D (6 bases). The CDR3 covers 15 residues. Trimming left V 3 bases short and J 5 bases short, with 14 bases between. CDR1 is KGHSH, CDR2 LQKENI, per germline. CDR3 in amino acids: CASSPVYRDDQPQHF. In DNA form, the CDR3 reads TGTGCCAGCTCACCCGTCTACAGGGACGATCAGCCCCAGCATTTT.

This chain uses TRBV27 with TRBJ2-7; 9 bases are shared with TRBD1. The ends lost 5 bases at V and 3 bases at J; junction bases unmatched: 11. The CDR3 consists of 16 residues. Per the germline V gene, CDR1 is MNHEY and CDR2 is SMNVEV (reference sequence). The CDR3 loop is CASSASGTGPYYEQYV. DNA for the CDR3: TGTGCCAGCAGTGCCTCCGGGACAGGGCCTTACTACGAGCAGTACGTC.

This clonotype was seen repeatedly, ten times or more. The V gene is TRBV18, the J gene TRBJ2-3; D remains unclear. Germline V gene lookup returns CDR1 KGHSH and CDR2 LQKENI. This CDR3 region has 13 residues. Between the trimmed V and J ends, which lost 4 bases and 1 base, there was a span of 6 bases. The CDR3 bases are TGTGCCAGCTCACTCCCTCGCACAGATACGCAGTATTTT. Residues: CASSLPRTDTQYF.

This clonotype was seen ten or more times. The chain is built from TRBV11-2 and TRBJ2-7; tentative D call: TRBD2 (5 bases). The CDR3 runs to 15 residues. Between the trimmed V and J ends, which lost 1 base and 2 bases, there was a span of 12 bases. Germline V gene sequence: CDR1 SGHAT, CDR2 FQNNGV. The CDR3 loop is CASSLGRTDPYEQYF. The CDR3 bases are TGTGCCAGCAGCTTAGGGAGGACGGACCCCTACGAGCAGTACTTC.

The CDR3 nucleotides read TGTGCCAGCCCTACCCGTGAGGGGGATTATGGTGAAGCTTTCTTT. Protein sequence: CASPTREGDYGEAFF. V usage is TRBV2 and J usage is TRBJ1-1; TRBD1 is a possible D gene (6 bases). From germline, CDR1 is SNHLY and CDR2 FYNNEI. The CDR3 spans 15 residues. Trimming shortened V by 8 bases and J by 7 bases, and 23 bases separated the two germline ends. The full variable domain, in which reference TRBV2 and TRBJ1-1 provide the parts outside the CDR3, is EPEVTQTPSHQVTQMGQEVILRCVPISNHLYFYWYRQILGQKVEFLVSFYNNEISEKSEIFDDQFSVERPDGSNFTLKIRSTKLEDSAMYFCASPTREGDYGEAFFGQGTRLTVV.

This clonotype appeared many times. The J gene is TRBJ2-1, the V gene TRBV28; the match to TRBD1 covers 10 bases. The germline V gene encodes CDR1 MDHEN and CDR2 SYDVKM. CDR3 length: 19 residues. V shed 4 bases and J 8 bases; nucleotides not matched to a gene: 20. The CDR3 DNA sequence: TGTGCCAGCAGTTCAAACCATCTGACCGGACAGGGGGTTATGTATGAGCAGTTCTTC. This encodes CASSSNHLTGQGVMYEQFF.

The chain carries TRBV12-5 and TRBJ1-1, with TRBD1 matching 8 bases. The germline V gene encodes CDR1 LGHNT and CDR2 FRNRAP. The CDR3 spans 13 residues. V lost 6 bases to trimming and J lost 7 bases; unmatched junction nucleotides: 7. The CDR3: CASGLDREHEAFF. The CDR3 nucleotides read TGTGCTAGTGGCCTGGACAGGGAACATGAAGCTTTCTTT.

CDR3 protein: CATTSGQWGETQYF. CDR3 in DNA: TGTGCCACCACCTCGGGACAGTGGGGAGAGACCCAGTACTTC. The chain is built from TRBV28 and TRBJ2-5; TRBD1 aligns across 7 bases. After removal of 10 bases from V and 4 bases from J, the junction contained 12 bases not matched to a gene. The germline V gene encodes CDR1 MDHEN and CDR2 SYDVKM. CDR3 length equals 14 residues.

This clonotype was observed a few times. The chain employs TRBV20-1 and TRBJ1-5, with D unclear. Trimming stripped 0 bases from V and 6 bases from J, with 6 bases between. The CDR3 runs 12 residues. The germline CDR1 and CDR2 sequences are DFQATT and SNEGSKA (reference sequence). CDR3 sequence (DNA): TGCAGTGCTAGAGATCGAACTCAGCCCCAGCATTTT. Its protein product is CSARDRTQPQHF.

The table lists this clonotype with many counts. This chain uses TRBV11-3 with TRBJ2-5; D might be TRBD2 (5 bases). The CDR3 has 13 residues. The germline CDR1 and CDR2 sequences are SGHNT and YENEEA. The V gene lost 5 bases and the J gene lost 5 bases, with 12 bases spanning the gap. The CDR3: CASSADSGETQYF. The CDR3 nucleotides are TGTGCCAGCAGCGCAGACTCGGGGGAGACCCAGTACTTC.

V and J are TRBV2 and TRBJ2-1, with D maybe TRBD1 (5 bases). Germline V lookup: CDR1 SNHLY, CDR2 FYNNEI. The CDR3 contains 15 residues. Between the trimmed V and J ends, which lost 6 bases and 0 bases, there was a span of 12 bases. The CDR3 DNA is TGTGCCAGCAGCCGGTTGACAGCCTCCTACAATGAGCAGTTCTTC. As protein: CASSRLTASYNEQFF.

This clonotype has at least ten counts. The chain employs TRBV30 and TRBJ1-5, with D perhaps matching TRBD1 (5 bases). The CDR3 spans 14 residues. Trimming cost V 2 bases and J 5 bases, with 13 bases left between them. Germline V gives CDR1 GTSNPN, CDR2 SVGIG (reference sequence). The CDR3 region is CAWSRTVGDQPQHF. CDR3 DNA: TGTGCCTGGAGTAGGACGGTGGGGGATCAGCCCCAGCATTTT.

The rearrangement uses TRBV27 and TRBJ2-5, with unresolved D. V was shortened by 1 base and J by 2 bases, with 5 bases between the two germline ends. Germline CDR1 reads MNHEY; CDR2 reads SMNVEV (reference sequence). The CDR3 contains 13 residues. CDR3 region: CASSLYGQETQYF. The CDR3 nucleotides are TGTGCCAGCAGTTTATACGGGCAAGAGACCCAGTACTTC.

The V call is TRBV6-1, the J call TRBJ2-5; 7 bases line up with TRBD1. Germline CDR1 MNHNS, CDR2 SASEGT. The CDR3 spans 16 residues. Germline trimming cut 5 bases from V and 1 base from J; bases unmatched to any gene: 10. The CDR3 sequence is CASSTHLRQGQETQYF. Written as DNA, the CDR3 is TGTGCCAGCAGTACTCACCTCCGACAGGGCCAAGAGACCCAGTACTTC.

This clonotype was seen a few times. V usage is TRBV9 and J usage is TRBJ1-2; 9 positions agree with TRBD1. The junction had 10 bases not matched to a gene; V was cut back by 4 bases and J by 6 bases. This CDR3 spans 15 amino acids. Per the germline V gene, CDR1 is SGDLS and CDR2 is YYNGEE. CDR3 DNA: TGTGCCAGCAGCATGACCGGGACAGGGTTCGATGGCTACACCTTC. Protein sequence: CASSMTGTGFDGYTF.

This clonotype was seen a few times. The genes are TRBV7-2 and TRBJ2-2, with a tentative D call TRBD2 (6 bases). CDR1 and CDR2 (germline): SGHTA, FQGNSA. Deletions cut 1 base from V and 5 bases from J, with 11 bases between. The CDR3 is made up of 15 amino acids. CDR3 residues: CASSLGGLHTGELFF. The CDR3 DNA is TGTGCCAGCAGCTTAGGGGGACTTCATACCGGGGAGCTGTTTTTT.

In its sample, this clonotype was seen a few times. This chain joins TRBV28 and TRBJ2-1; D unclear. The CDR3 has 13 residues. Germline V gene lookup returns CDR1 MDHEN and CDR2 SYDVKM. The germline V and J ends were trimmed by 7 bases and 2 bases, with 9 bases remaining between them. For the CDR3, the DNA is TGTGCCAGCATTTCGAGTCCCTACAATGAGCAGTTCTTC. Its protein is CASISSPYNEQFF.

This clonotype was recorded at least ten times. The V and J genes are TRBV11-2 and TRBJ2-7; D is perhaps TRBD1 or TRBD2 (5 bases each). Germline assignment: CDR1 SGHAT and CDR2 FQNNGV. The germline V and J ends were trimmed by 0 bases and 5 bases, with 11 bases remaining between them. The CDR3 extends over 14 amino acids. The CDR3 sequence: CASSLEFRDHEQYV. CDR3 in DNA: TGTGCCAGCAGCTTAGAGTTTAGGGACCACGAGCAGTACGTC.

This sequence joins TRBV7-9 and TRBJ2-7; D is perhaps TRBD2 (6 bases). The CDR3 totals 14 residues. Germline CDR1 and CDR2: SEHNR and FQNEAQ (reference sequence). V lost 1 base to trimming and J lost 5 bases, with 12 bases between them. The CDR3 nucleotides are TGTGCCAGCAGCTTAGGTGGGGGGTTCCACGAGCAGTACTTC. It translates to CASSLGGGFHEQYF. Looking up the rest from reference TRBV7-9 and TRBJ2-7 gives the full variable domain: DTGVSQNPRHKITKRGQNVTFRCDPISEHNRLYWYRQTLGQGPEFLTYFQNEAQLEKSRLLSDRFSAERPKGSFSTLEIQRTEQGDSAMYLCASSLGGGFHEQYFGPGTRLTVT.

This clonotype was counted ten times or more. This CDR3 is CASSLARTSGSSDEQFF. CDR3 sequence (DNA): TGTGCCAGCAGCTTAGCCCGGACTAGCGGGAGTAGCGATGAGCAGTTCTTC. The chain has TRBV13 and TRBJ2-1, with 13 bases aligning to TRBD2. The germline V gene has CDR1 PRHDT and CDR2 FYEKMQ (reference sequence). The trim removed 1 base at V and 8 bases at J, leaving 8 bases unmatched. The length of the CDR3 is 17 residues.

The chain couples TRBV6-2 or TRBV6-3 to TRBJ1-1; D ambiguous. This CDR3 region has 14 residues. Trimming removed 0 bases from V and 1 base from J, with 6 bases in between. From germline, CDR1 is MNHEY and CDR2 SVGEGT. In nucleotides, the CDR3 is TGTGCCAGCAGTTACTCGACCAGGAACACTGAAGCTTTCTTT. Its translation: CASSYSTRNTEAFF.

This clonotype was detected many times. J is TRBJ2-1 and V is TRBV28, with 7 nucleotides matching TRBD1. J lost 4 bases, V lost 0 bases, and 0 bases had no gene match. The CDR3 has 14 residues. The germline V gene encodes CDR1 MDHEN and CDR2 SYDVKM. DNA of the CDR3: TGTGCCAGCAGTTTATGGGGACAGTACAATGAGCAGTTCTTC. Protein product: CASSLWGQYNEQFF.

The chain is built from TRBV29-1 and TRBJ1-2; D not resolved. Germline CDR1 SQVTM, CDR2 ANQGSEA. This CDR3 comprises 12 residues. V dropped 6 bases and J dropped 7 bases, with 15 bases sitting between them. DNA of the CDR3: TGCAGCGTGTGGATTCGGTTGGGTGGCTACACCTTC. Translation: CSVWIRLGGYTF.

The chain employs TRBV7-2 and TRBJ2-7; weak D call: TRBD1 (5 bases). The V end lost 3 bases, the J end lost 2 bases, and 14 bases lay between the germline ends. The CDR3 length is 15 residues. Germline CDR1 and CDR2: SGHTA and FQGNSA. The CDR3 sequence is CASSFGQRTTYEQYV. The CDR3 DNA is TGTGCCAGCAGCTTTGGACAACGGACGACCTACGAGCAGTACGTC.

The rearrangement uses TRBV11-2 and TRBJ2-7; TRBD1 aligns across 7 bases. The CDR3 covers 15 residues. The V gene's germline CDR1 is SGHAT and CDR2 FQNNGV. The J segment lost 0 bases and the V segment lost 3 bases, leaving 5 bases of the junction unmatched. DNA for the CDR3: TGTGCCAGCAGCTTGAAGGACAGGTACTCCTACGAGCAGTACTTC. This translates into CASSLKDRYSYEQYF.

The chain links TRBV10-2 to TRBJ2-5, with 8 bases matching TRBD2. CDR3 length equals 13 residues. With 3 bases clipped from V and 7 bases from J, the junction kept 4 bases outside the gene matches. CDR1 is WSHSY and CDR2 is SAAADI in the germline V gene. CDR3 loop: CASSEGRGGTQYF. CDR3 coding DNA: TGCGCCAGCAGTGAAGGACGGGGGGGGACCCAGTACTTC.

The chain links TRBV4-2 to TRBJ1-1; perhaps TRBD1 as D (5 bases). Germline CDR1 and CDR2: LGHNA and YNFKEQ. Trimming took 0 bases from V and 11 from J, leaving 13 bases between them. The CDR3 contains 13 residues. CDR3: CASSQEPGLWAFF. CDR3 nucleotide sequence: TGTGCCAGCAGCCAAGAACCAGGGTTATGGGCTTTCTTT.

This clonotype showed up just a few times. The chain combines TRBV6-1 with TRBJ2-7, with D possibly TRBD1 on 8 matching bases. Trimming took off 11 bases at V and 5 bases at J, with 31 bases between the two ends. Germline-derived CDR1 and CDR2 are MNHNS and SASEGT. CDR3 length: 17 residues. The CDR3 region has the DNA TGTGCCGGATACCCGGGACAGGCTGGCGGGGGCCTAGACGAGCAGTACGTC. This sequence encodes CAGYPGQAGGGLDEQYV.

This clonotype has at least ten counts. The chain carries TRBV27 and TRBJ2-1; TRBD2 aligns across 9 bases. Germline values: CDR1 MNHEY, CDR2 SMNVEV (reference sequence). The CDR3 spans 16 residues. Trimming cost V 2 bases and J 5 bases; bases outside gene matches: 7. CDR3 protein: CASSLGSGRFNNEQFF. The CDR3 DNA follows: TGTGCCAGCAGTTTAGGGAGCGGGAGGTTTAACAATGAGCAGTTCTTC.

There are many counts of this clonotype. The chain joins TRBV28 to TRBJ2-5; D is perhaps TRBD1 (6 bases). Trimming took off 4 bases at V and 3 bases at J, with 12 bases between the two ends. CDR1 is MDHEN, CDR2 SYDVKM, per germline. The CDR3 covers 14 residues. The CDR3: CASSSLRGKETQYF. CDR3 DNA: TGTGCCAGCAGTTCGCTCAGGGGTAAAGAGACCCAGTACTTC.